This TCR beta chain was sequenced for a study of OX40 agonist ivuxolimab in advanced cancers. Across the study: The diagnoses of dose-escalation patients were hepatocellular carcinoma, melanoma, renal cell or head and neck cancer. Patients with prior anti-PD-1, anti-PD-L1 or anti-CTLA-4 therapy were eligible; about 40% had some.

Method: immunoSEQ multiplex PCR; TCRdb's copy keeps in-frame clones and lacks some. This sample has about 91,000 clones, with under 90% found just once. As for this clone: What it recognizes is unknown. The same CDR3 also results from other DNA sequences found in this sample.

Study findings and constraints: Both CD4+ and CD8+ T cell populations in blood had undergone clonal expansion by week 6 at 0.1 to 3.0 mg/kg. Relative to CD4+, CD8+ T cells held more expanded clones on average.

The V segment lost 2 bases and the J segment 3 bases; nucleotides outside the gene matches: 3. Looked up from germline, CDR1 is KGHSH and CDR2 is LQKENI. The CDR3 runs 15 residues. This rearrangement joins TRBV18 to TRBJ2-7; 11 bases line up with TRBD2. The source was CD4+ or CD8+ T cells sorted from blood, collected in a trial of the OX40 agonist ivuxolimab. The receptor was isolated from an adult with an advanced solid tumor such as melanoma, head and neck, liver or kidney cancer. The CDR3 sequence is CASSPVAGGSYEQYF. For the CDR3, the DNA is TGTGCCAGCTCACCAGTAGCGGGAGGGAGCTACGAGCAGTACTTC. Drawing the rest from reference TRBV18 and TRBJ2-7, the complete variable domain is NAGVMQNPRHLVRRRGQEARLRCSPMKGHSHVYWYRQLPEEGLKFMVYLQKENIIDESGMPKERFSAEFPKEGPSILRIQQVVRGDSAAYFCASSPVAGGSYEQYFGPGTRLTVT.